The T cell receptor beta chain under discussion was sequenced for a study of shared clonotypes between healthy human individuals (dated by TCRdb to about 2020). As for the study more broadly: The cohort comprised a couple of women and a few men aged 18 to 49 years. Different laboratories and diverse techniques were used to prepare libraries and sequence TCR repertoires, to increase sequencing depth and limit assay-specific biases. Leukapheresis yielded between about 0.94 and 8.9 billion PBMCs per donor. For each donor, three plates each were used for CD4 naive and CD4 memory, two plates were used for CD8 naive, and one plate was used for CD8 memory. To estimate repertoire size and how much clonotypes are shared between individuals, the study performed deep sequencing of blood TCR repertoires from 4 to 6 healthy adults.

Concerning this clone: Its antigen target is currently unknown. No much larger clone exists at a distance of one base, and base qualities are not known.

The donors were healthy, HIV-negative adults who had no recently reported acute infections or vaccinations. Every donor was a Caucasian adult residing in Nashville, Tennessee, USA. CD4+ T cells were enriched by magnetic negative selection; naive cells were then positively selected on CD45RA, and the negative fraction formed the memory subset. Blood was obtained by leukapheresis, after which PBMCs were separated by Ficoll-Histopaque density gradient centrifugation and cryopreserved in liquid nitrogen vapor phase. Analytical flow cytometry was used to check the purity and quantity of every magnetically sorted T cell population. Genomic DNA was isolated from every sorted fraction and measured by UV absorbance on a Nanodrop 2000c. Study-wide conclusions, independent of this receptor: Approximately 4.8% of naive CD4, more than 3% of naive CD8, roughly 2.4% of memory CD4, and approximately 0.39% of memory CD8 clonotypes were shared across four donors. Larger estimated clonotype richness was generally found for naive subsets than for memory subsets. Sampling was limited to blood, and TCR repertoires in tissue likely differ from TCR repertoires in blood. Pairwise subsampling led to the expectation that sequencing depth would affect the degree of clonotype sharing among donors. The small number of donors limited the genetic and exposure-history diversity represented. Clonotypes shared by all four sorted-subset donors showed higher generation probabilities than non-shared clonotypes. Rarefaction of sorted-subset datasets indicated incomplete sequencing despite the large sequencing depth.

In the germline V gene (reference sequence), CDR1 corresponds to LNHNV and CDR2 to YYDKDF. There are 14 amino acids in the CDR3, from cysteine to phenylalanine inclusive. Only CDR3 DNA is held: 42 bases, read in frame from base 1. Here V drops 2 bases and J drops 4 bases, and the junction holds 3 bases not matched to any gene. TCR CDR3 regions were amplified from genomic DNA by multiplex PCR using the deep immunoSEQ assay. Extracted genomic DNA from each cell subset was distributed evenly across all wells of several immunoSEQ 96-well plates, and each plate was treated as a replicate. For sorted subsets, roughly 200 ng of genomic DNA, equivalent to around 31,000 T cell genomes, went into each replicate PCR. Purified libraries were measured with a Qubit 3.0 fluorometer, size-checked on a Bioanalyzer 2100, and measured again with the KAPA Library Quantification kit. A separate single-read 150-cycle Illumina NextSeq 550 flow cell was used to sequence each immunoSEQ 96-well plate. The original methods were these. The immunoSEQ output contained only junctional sequences without quality scores, so filtering could not match that applied to full-length reads. Sequences were annotated with PyIR, a Python wrapper for IgBLAST v1.9, and V/J genes and CDR3 were assigned using IMGT germline references. Reads were removed for weak V/J assignments (E-value above 1e-6), missing CDR3, stop codons, out-of-frame junctions, or ambiguous translated residues. V3J clonotypes were defined by identical inferred V gene, J gene, and CDR3 amino acid sequence. Percentage overlap between repertoires was computed as shared unique clonotypes divided by the size of the smaller repertoire. RTK rarefaction, the Chao1 estimator, and Recon v2.1 estimates of unobserved clonotypes were used to assess repertoire richness. Generation probabilities for all TCRbeta clonotypes obtained by the gDNA method from a handful of donors were computed using OLGA. The table was pulled from immuneACCESS by TCRdb, which kept in-frame rearrangements only. Such tables lose some clones; where checked, under half of the loss comes from unresolved V genes, and the rest has no known cause. The DNA gave D and trimming, while V, J and clone size come from that table. This sample has more than 2,000,000 clones in its table, and about 92% of those were observed once. Roughly 0.14% of the sample comes from the top ten.

The sequence derives from a man younger than 30 in good health. Here the chain combines TRBV15 and TRBJ2-3; a stretch of 7 junction bases matches TRBD2. The sequencing input was naive CD4+ T cells sorted from blood. The sample's cell subset or site label, in plain terms: CD45RA+ positively selected. The DNA reads as follows: TGTGCCACCAGCAGAAGACTAGCCCCAGATACGCAGTATTTT. The translation is CATSRRLAPDTQYF.